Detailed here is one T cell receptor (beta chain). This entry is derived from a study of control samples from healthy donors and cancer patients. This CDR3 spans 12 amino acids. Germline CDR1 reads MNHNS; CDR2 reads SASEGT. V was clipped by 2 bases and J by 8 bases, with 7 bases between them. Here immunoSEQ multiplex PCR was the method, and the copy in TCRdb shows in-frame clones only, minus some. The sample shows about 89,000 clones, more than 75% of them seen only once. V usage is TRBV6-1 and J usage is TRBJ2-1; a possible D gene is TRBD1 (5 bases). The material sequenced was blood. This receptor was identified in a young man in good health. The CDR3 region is CASSETGHEQFF. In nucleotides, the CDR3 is TGTGCCAGCAGTGAAACAGGACATGAGCAGTTCTTC.